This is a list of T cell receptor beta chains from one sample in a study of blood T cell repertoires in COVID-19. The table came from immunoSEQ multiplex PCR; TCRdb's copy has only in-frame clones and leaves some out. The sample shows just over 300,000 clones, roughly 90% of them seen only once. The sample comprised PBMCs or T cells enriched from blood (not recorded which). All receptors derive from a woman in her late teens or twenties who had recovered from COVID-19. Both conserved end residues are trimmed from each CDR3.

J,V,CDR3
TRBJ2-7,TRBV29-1,SVLSYEQY
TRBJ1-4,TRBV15,ATSRDRQMNEKLF
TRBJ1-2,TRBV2,ASSESREEGYT
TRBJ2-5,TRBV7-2,ASSLQPQGETQY
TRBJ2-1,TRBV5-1,ASSQSQREFNEQF
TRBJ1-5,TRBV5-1,ASSEGQLNQPQH
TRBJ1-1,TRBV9,ASSVGGQIMNTEAF
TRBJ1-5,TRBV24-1,ATSPSGQGSNQPQH
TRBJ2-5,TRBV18,ASSPPGGETQY
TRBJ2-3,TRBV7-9,ASSLQAARTTDTQY
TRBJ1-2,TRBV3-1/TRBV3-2,ASSAGGASGYT
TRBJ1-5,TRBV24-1,ATSDSRRRWH
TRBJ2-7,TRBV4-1,ASSLSGPFGDEQY
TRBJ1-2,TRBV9,ASLGAGYGYT
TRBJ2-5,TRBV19,ASSVHSDRSETQY
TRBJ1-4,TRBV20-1,SASYRDPGEKLF
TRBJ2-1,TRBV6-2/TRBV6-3,ASSWGLAGQNNEQF
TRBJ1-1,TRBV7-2,ASSLISTGGLRTEAF
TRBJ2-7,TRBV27,ASSYIAGLGEQY
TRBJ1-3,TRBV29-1,SAARDSTLSGNTIY
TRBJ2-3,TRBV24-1,ATRQGSEDTQY
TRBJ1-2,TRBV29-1,SVLDRDYT
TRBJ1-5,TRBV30,AWSPGQGNQPQH
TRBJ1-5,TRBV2,ASSPGTVGQPQH
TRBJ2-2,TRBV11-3,ASRGSGGSNTGELF
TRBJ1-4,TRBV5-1,ASSLAGNNEKLF
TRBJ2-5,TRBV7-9,ASTTAGGQETQY
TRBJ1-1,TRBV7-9,ASVGQFTMNTEAF
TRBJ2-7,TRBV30,AWSGGSTDPTYEQY
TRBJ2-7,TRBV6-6,ASSSRGGISGPKSDEQY
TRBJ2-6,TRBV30,AWTLGVGANVLT
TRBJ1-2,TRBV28,ASRDRGANYGYT
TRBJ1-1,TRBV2,ASNQGLATEAF
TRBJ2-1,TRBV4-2,ASSQDPHGEISVNEQF
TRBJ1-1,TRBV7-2,ASSLPGGNTEAF
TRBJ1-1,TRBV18,ASSPRNTEAF
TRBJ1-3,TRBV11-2,ASYGGGAGGNTIY
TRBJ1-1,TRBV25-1,ASSVNRRNTEAF
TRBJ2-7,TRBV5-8,ASSLAFGGPSTGEQY
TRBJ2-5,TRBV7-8,ASSLYRGQETQY
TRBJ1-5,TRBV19,ASSIWQGASSNQPQH
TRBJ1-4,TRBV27,ASSPRQGRNEKLF